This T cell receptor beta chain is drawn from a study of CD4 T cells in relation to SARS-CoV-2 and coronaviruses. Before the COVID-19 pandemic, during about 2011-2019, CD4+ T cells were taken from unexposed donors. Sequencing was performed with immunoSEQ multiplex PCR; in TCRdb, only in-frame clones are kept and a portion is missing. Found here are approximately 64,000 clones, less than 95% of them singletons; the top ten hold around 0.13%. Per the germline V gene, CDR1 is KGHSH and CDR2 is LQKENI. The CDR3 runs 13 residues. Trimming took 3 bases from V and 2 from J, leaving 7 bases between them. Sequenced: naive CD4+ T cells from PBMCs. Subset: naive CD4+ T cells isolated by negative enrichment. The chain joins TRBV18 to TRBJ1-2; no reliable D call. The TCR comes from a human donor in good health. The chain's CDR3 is CASSPGANYGYTF. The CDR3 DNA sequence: TGTGCCAGCTCACCGGGCGCGAACTATGGCTACACCTTC. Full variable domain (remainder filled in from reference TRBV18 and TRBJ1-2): NAGVMQNPRHLVRRRGQEARLRCSPMKGHSHVYWYRQLPEEGLKFMVYLQKENIIDESGMPKERFSAEFPKEGPSILRIQQVVRGDSAAYFCASSPGANYGYTFGSGTRLTVV.